This section outlines one T cell receptor (beta chain) sequence together with its context. The data belong to a study of blood T cell repertoires in COVID-19. Germline V gene data show CDR1 as SGHTA and CDR2 as FQGNSA. V lost 10 bases and J lost 6; bases outside the gene matches: 12. There are 15 residues in the CDR3. Sequencing was performed with immunoSEQ multiplex PCR; in TCRdb, only in-frame clones are kept and a portion is missing. The repertoire has 350,000 to 500,000 clones, 70% to 90% of them found once; the top ten carry approximately 1.5%. This sequence joins TRBV7-2 and TRBJ2-2, with TRBD2 matching 9 bases. The receptor's source is a woman between 18 and 29 years old who had been exposed to COVID-19. Sequencing used PBMCs or T cells enriched from blood (not recorded which). The CDR3 spells CATQPAGGSAGELFF. The CDR3 coding sequence is TGTGCCACCCAGCCGGCGGGGGGGTCCGCCGGGGAGCTGTTTTTT.